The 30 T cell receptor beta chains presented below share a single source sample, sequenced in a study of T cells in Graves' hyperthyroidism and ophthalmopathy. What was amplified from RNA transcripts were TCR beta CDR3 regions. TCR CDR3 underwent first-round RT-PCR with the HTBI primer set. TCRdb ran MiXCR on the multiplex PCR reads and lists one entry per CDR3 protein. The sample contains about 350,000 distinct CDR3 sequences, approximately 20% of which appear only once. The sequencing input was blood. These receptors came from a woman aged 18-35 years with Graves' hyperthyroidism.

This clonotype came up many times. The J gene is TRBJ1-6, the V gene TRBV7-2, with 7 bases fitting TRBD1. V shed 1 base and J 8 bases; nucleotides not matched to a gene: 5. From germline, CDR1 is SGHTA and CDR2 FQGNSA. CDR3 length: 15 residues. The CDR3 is CASSLVQGKHSPLHF. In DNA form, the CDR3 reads TGTGCCAGCAGCTTAGTACAGGGGAAGCATTCACCCCTCCACTTT.

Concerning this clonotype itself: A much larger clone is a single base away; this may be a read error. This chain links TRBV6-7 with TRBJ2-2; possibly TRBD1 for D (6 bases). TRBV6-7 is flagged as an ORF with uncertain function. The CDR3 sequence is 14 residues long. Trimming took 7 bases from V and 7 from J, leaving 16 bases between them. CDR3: CASKSQGDIGELFF. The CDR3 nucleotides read TGTGCCAGCAAGTCACAGGGAGACATCGGGGAGCTGTTTTTT.

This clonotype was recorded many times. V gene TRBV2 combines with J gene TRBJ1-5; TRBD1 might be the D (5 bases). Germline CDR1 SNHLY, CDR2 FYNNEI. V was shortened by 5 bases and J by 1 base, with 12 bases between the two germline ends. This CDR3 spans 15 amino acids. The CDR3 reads CASSYTGPSNQPQHF. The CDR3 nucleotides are TGTGCCAGCAGTTACACAGGCCCGAGCAATCAGCCCCAGCATTTT.

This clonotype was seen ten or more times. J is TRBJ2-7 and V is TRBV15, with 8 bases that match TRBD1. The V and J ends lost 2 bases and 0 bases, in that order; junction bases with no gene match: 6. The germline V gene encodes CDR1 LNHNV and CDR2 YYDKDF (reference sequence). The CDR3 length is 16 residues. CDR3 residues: CATSRTRTGRSYEQYF. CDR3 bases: TGTGCCACCAGCAGAACTCGGACAGGGCGCTCCTACGAGCAGTACTTC.

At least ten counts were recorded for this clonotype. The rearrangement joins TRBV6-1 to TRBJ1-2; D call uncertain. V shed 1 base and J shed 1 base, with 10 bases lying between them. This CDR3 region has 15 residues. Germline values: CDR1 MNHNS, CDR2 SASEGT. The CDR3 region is CASSEDPRNNYGYTF. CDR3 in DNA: TGTGCCAGCAGTGAAGACCCGAGGAATAACTATGGCTACACCTTC.

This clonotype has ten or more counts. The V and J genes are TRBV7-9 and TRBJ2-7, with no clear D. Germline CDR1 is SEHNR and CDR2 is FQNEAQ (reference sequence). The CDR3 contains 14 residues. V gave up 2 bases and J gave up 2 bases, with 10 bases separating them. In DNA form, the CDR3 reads TGTGCCAGCAGCTTAAGGGCGGCGACCTACGAGCAGTACTTC. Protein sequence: CASSLRAATYEQYF.

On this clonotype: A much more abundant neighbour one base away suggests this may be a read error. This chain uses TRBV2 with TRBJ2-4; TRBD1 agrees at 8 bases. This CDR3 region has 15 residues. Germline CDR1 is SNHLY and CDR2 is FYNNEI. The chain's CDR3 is CASNPGGILGNIKYF. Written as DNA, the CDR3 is TGTGCCAGCAACCCAGGGGGCATCTTGGGGAACATTAAGTACTTC.

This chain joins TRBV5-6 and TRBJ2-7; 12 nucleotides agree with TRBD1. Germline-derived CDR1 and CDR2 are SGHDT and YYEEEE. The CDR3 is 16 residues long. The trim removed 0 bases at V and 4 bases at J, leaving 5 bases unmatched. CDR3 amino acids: CASSLAGTGGLYEQYF. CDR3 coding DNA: TGTGCCAGCAGCTTGGCCGGGACAGGGGGCTTGTACGAGCAGTACTTC.

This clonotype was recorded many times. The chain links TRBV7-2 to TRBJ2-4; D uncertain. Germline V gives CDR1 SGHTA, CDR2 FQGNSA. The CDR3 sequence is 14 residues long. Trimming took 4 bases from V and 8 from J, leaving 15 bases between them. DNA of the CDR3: TGTGCCAGCAGCTCCGGCAACACCATGTACATTCAGTACTTC. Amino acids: CASSSGNTMYIQYF.

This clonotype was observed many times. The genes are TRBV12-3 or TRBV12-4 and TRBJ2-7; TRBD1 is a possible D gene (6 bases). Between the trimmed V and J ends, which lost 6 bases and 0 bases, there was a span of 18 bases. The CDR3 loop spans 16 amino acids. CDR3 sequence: CASSPLPHRVSYEQYF. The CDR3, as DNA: TGTGCCAGCAGCCCCTTACCACACAGGGTCTCCTACGAGCAGTACTTC.

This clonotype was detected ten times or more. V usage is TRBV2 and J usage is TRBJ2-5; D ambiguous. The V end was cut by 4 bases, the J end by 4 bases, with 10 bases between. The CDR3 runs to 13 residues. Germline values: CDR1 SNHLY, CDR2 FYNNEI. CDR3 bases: TGTGCCAGCAGTGGAACATCTAGAGAGACCCAGTACTTC. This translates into CASSGTSRETQYF.

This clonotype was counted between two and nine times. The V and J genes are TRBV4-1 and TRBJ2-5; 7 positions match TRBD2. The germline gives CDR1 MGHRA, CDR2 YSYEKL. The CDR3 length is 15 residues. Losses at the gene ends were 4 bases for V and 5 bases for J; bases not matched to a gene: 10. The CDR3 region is CASSRMGLRRETQYF. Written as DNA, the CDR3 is TGCGCCAGCAGCCGTATGGGACTACGGAGGGAGACCCAGTACTTC.

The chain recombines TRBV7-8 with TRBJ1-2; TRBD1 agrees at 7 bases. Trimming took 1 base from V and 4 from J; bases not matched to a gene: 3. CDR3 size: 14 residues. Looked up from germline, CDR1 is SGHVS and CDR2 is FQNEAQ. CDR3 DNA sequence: TGTGCCAGCAGCTTAGTCCGGGACAGCTATGGCTACACCTTC. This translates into CASSLVRDSYGYTF. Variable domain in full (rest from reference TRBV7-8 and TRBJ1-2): GAGVSQSPRYKVAKRGQDVALRCDPISGHVSLFWYQQALGQGPEFLTYFQNEAQLDKSGLPSDRFFAERPEGSVSTLKIQRTQQEDSAVYLCASSLVRDSYGYTFGSGTRLTVV.

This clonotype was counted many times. CDR3 sequence (DNA): TGTGCCAGCAGTTTAGGCGAGGGAGACACGCAGTATTTT. It is translated as CASSLGEGDTQYF. This rearrangement joins TRBV12-3 or TRBV12-4 to TRBJ2-3, with D perhaps matching TRBD2 (5 bases). The CDR3 is 13 residues long. Trimming shortened V by 1 base and J by 9 bases, and 11 bases separated the two germline ends.

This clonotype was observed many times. The CDR3 sequence is CSAIWESRNQPQHF. The CDR3 nucleotides are TGCAGTGCTATATGGGAGTCCAGAAATCAGCCCCAGCATTTT. The genes are TRBV20-1 and TRBJ1-5; D not certain. Germline CDR1 reads DFQATT; CDR2 reads SNEGSKA (reference sequence). V was shortened by 4 bases and J by 4 bases, with 14 bases between the two germline ends. This CDR3 region has 14 residues.

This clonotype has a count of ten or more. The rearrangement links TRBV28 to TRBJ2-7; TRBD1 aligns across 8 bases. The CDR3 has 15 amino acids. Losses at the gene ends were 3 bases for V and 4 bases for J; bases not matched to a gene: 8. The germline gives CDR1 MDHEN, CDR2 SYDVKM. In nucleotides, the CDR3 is TGTGCCAGCAGTTTCGAGGGACAGGTCGGTTACGAGCAGTACTTC. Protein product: CASSFEGQVGYEQYF.

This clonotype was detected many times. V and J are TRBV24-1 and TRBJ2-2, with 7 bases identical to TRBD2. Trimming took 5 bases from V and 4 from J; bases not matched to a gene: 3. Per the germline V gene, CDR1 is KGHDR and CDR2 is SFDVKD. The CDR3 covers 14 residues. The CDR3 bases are TGTGCCACCAGTGTAAGCGGGGCCACCGGGGAGCTGTTTTTT. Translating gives CATSVSGATGELFF.

The CDR3 DNA reads as TGTGCCAGTAGTCACCGGTCGCTGGCAATTCAAGAGACCCAGTACTTC. This sequence encodes CASSHRSLAIQETQYF. The chain links TRBV19 to TRBJ2-5; D call uncertain. The CDR3 has 16 amino acids. CDR1 and CDR2 (germline): LNHDA, SQIVND (reference sequence). Trimming pared 5 bases from V and 2 bases from J, leaving 18 bases between.

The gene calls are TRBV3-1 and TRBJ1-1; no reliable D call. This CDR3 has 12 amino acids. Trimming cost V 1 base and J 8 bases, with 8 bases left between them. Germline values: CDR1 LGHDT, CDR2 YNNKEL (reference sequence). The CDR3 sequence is CASSQGAGEAFF. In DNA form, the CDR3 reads TGTGCCAGCAGCCAAGGAGCCGGGGAAGCTTTCTTT.

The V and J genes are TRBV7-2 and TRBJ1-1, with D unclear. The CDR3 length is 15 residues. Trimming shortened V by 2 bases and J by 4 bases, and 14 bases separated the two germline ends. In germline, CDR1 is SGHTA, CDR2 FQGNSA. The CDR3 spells CASSLSPYGVTEAFF. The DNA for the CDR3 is TGTGCCAGCAGCTTATCCCCGTATGGTGTCACTGAAGCTTTCTTT.

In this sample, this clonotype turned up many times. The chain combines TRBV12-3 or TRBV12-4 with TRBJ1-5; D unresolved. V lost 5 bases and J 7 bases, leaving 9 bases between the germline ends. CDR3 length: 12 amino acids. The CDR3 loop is CASSRSAQPQHF. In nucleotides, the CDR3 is TGTGCCAGCAGTCGCTCAGCGCAGCCCCAGCATTTT.

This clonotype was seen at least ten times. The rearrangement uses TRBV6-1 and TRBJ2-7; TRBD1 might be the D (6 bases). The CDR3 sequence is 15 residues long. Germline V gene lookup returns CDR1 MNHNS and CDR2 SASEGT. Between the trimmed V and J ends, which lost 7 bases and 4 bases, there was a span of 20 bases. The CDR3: CASNTQGPAGYEQYF. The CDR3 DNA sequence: TGTGCCAGCAATACACAGGGACCGGCGGGTTACGAGCAGTACTTC.

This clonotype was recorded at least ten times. The CDR3 region is CASSQDPQANYGYTF. The CDR3 region has the DNA TGCGCCAGCAGCCAAGATCCCCAAGCTAACTATGGCTACACCTTC. V gene TRBV4-1 combines with J gene TRBJ1-2, with D hard to call. CDR1 and CDR2 (germline): MGHRA, YSYEKL. The CDR3 has 15 amino acids. With 0 bases removed from V and 0 bases from J, the gap between germline ends came to 8 bases.

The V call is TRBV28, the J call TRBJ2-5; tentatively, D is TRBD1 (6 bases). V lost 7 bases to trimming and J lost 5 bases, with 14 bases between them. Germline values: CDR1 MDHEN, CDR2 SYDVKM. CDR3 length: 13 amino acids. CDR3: CASNPGHTETQYF. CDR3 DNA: TGTGCCAGCAACCCGGGACATACGGAGACCCAGTACTTC.

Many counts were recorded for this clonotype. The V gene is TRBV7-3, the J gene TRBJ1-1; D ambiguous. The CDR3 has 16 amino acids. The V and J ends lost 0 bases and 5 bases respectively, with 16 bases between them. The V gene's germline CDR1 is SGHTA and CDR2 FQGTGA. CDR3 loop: CASSLTSRRGGTEAFF. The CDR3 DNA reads TGTGCCAGCAGCTTAACCTCGAGGCGGGGAGGTACTGAAGCTTTCTTT.

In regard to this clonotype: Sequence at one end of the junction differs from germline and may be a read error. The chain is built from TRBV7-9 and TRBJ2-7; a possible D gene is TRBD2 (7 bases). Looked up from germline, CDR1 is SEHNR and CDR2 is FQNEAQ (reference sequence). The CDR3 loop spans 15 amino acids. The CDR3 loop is CASILAQSGGHEQYF. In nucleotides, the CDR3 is TGTGCCAGCATCTTAGCGCAATCGGGGGGCCACGAGCAGTACTTC.

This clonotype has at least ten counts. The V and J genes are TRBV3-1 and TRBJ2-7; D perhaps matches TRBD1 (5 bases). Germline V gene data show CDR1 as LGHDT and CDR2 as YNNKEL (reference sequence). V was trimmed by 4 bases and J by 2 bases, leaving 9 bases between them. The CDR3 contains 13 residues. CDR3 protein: CASSRQKAYEQYF. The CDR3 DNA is TGTGCCAGCAGCCGACAGAAGGCCTACGAGCAGTACTTC.

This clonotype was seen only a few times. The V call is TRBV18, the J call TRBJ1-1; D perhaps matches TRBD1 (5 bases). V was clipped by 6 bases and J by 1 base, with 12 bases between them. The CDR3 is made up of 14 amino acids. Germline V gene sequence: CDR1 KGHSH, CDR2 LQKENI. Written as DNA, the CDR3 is TGTGCCAGCTCCCAGACTAGGGGGAACACTGAAGCTTTCTTT. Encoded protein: CASSQTRGNTEAFF.

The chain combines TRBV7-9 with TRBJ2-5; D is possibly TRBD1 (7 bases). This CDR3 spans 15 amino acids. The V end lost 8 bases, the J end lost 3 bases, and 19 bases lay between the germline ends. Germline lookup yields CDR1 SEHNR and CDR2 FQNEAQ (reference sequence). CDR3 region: CASGQAGTFEETQYF. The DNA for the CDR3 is TGTGCCAGCGGACAGGCGGGGACCTTTGAAGAGACCCAGTACTTC. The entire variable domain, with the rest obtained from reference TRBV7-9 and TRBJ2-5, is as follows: DTGVSQNPRHKITKRGQNVTFRCDPISEHNRLYWYRQTLGQGPEFLTYFQNEAQLEKSRLLSDRFSAERPKGSFSTLEIQRTEQGDSAMYLCASGQAGTFEETQYFGPGTRLLVL.

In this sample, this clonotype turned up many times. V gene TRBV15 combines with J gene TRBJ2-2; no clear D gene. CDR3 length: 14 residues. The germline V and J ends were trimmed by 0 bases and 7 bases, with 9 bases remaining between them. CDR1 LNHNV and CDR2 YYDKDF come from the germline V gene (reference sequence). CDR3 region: CATSRDDTGGELFF. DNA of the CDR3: TGTGCCACCAGCAGAGATGACACGGGCGGGGAGCTGTTTTTT.